The rows below give T cell receptor beta chains drawn from one sample of a study of shared clonotypes between healthy human individuals. Sequenced by immunoSEQ multiplex PCR; TCRdb stores in-frame clones only, minus some. The sample yields millions of clones, over 85% seen once. Sequenced: naive CD4+ T cells sorted from blood. The origin of the receptors is a man aged 18 to 30 in good health. The CDR3 runs from the conserved cysteine through the conserved F or W. D genes are given only for firm matches. Not every row has a clone size; where given, it reads once, few, many or a size class.

D: NA
J: TRBJ1-6
size: NA
V: TRBV5-5
DNA: TGTGCCAGCAGCTTCACGGATAATTCACCCCTCCACTTT
CDR3: CASSFTDNSPLHF

D: TRBD1
J: TRBJ1-6
size: NA
V: TRBV6-4
DNA: TGTGCCAGCAGGAGGATACAGGGGTTGGGCTCCTATAATTCACCCCTCCACTTT
CDR3: CASRRIQGLGSYNSPLHF

D: NA
J: TRBJ1-5
size: once
V: TRBV19
DNA: TGTGCCAGTACCTGGGGAGCGGGAGGTGGCAATCAGCCCCAGCATTTT
CDR3: CASTWGAGGGNQPQHF

D: NA
J: TRBJ2-5
size: NA
V: TRBV5-1
DNA: TGCGCCAGCAGCTTGGGGTCGGGCGGGTCGGAGACCCAGTACTTC
CDR3: CASSLGSGGSETQYF

D: TRBD2
J: TRBJ2-3
size: NA
V: TRBV19
DNA: TGTGCCAGTAGTCCGCTAGCGGGAGTTACCGGAGATACGCAGTATTTT
CDR3: CASSPLAGVTGDTQYF

D: NA
J: TRBJ2-3
size: NA
V: TRBV10-3
DNA: TGTGCCACCGTCCTCGGGGAGCGGCGAGGGGGGGATACGCAGTATTTT
CDR3: CATVLGERRGGDTQYF

D: NA
J: TRBJ2-3
size: NA
V: TRBV11-2
DNA: TGTGCCAGCAGCTCTACTCCGGGACGCGGGACTCTTGGTACGCAGTATTTT
CDR3: CASSSTPGRGTLGTQYF

D: NA
J: TRBJ1-1
size: NA
V: TRBV6-1
DNA: TGTGCCAGCAAAGAAGGGGAACAGCGGGCTTTCTTT
CDR3: CASKEGEQRAFF

D: NA
J: TRBJ2-5
size: NA
V: TRBV10-1
DNA: TGCGCCAGCAGTGAGGGTATAGGGGGGACGGAGACCCAGTACTTC
CDR3: CASSEGIGGTETQYF

D: NA
J: TRBJ1-5
size: NA
V: TRBV18
DNA: TGTGCCAGCTCATCAGATAGTAGCGGTCAGCCCCAGCATTTT
CDR3: CASSSDSSGQPQHF

D: TRBD2
J: TRBJ2-2
size: NA
V: TRBV28
DNA: TGTGCAGGTCGAGCTAGCGGGGATTCCGGGGAGCTGTTTTTT
CDR3: CAGRASGDSGELFF

D: TRBD1
J: TRBJ2-2
size: NA
V: TRBV6-6
DNA: TGTGCCAGCAGTCCGACAGGGGTCCCGAACACCGGGGAGCTGTTTTTT
CDR3: CASSPTGVPNTGELFF

D: NA
J: TRBJ1-4
size: NA
V: TRBV9
DNA: TGTGCCAGCAGCGTAGCAGTCGGAGGGGGGACAACTAATGAAAAACTGTTTTTT
CDR3: CASSVAVGGGTTNEKLFF

D: TRBD1
J: TRBJ1-4
size: NA
V: TRBV5-1
DNA: TGCGCCAGCAGCCCTACAGGACAGGAGGGACTGTTTTTT
CDR3: CASSPTGQEGLFF

D: TRBD2
J: TRBJ2-7
size: NA
V: TRBV7-2
DNA: TGTGCCAGCACCCCCTTTAGCGGGAGTTCCGGCGAGCAGTACTTC
CDR3: CASTPFSGSSGEQYF

D: NA
J: TRBJ1-2
size: NA
V: TRBV28
DNA: TGTGCCAGCAGTTCAGGACAGTACGATGGCTACACCTTC
CDR3: CASSSGQYDGYTF

D: TRBD2
J: TRBJ2-5
size: NA
V: TRBV10-3
DNA: TGTGCCATCAGGCCGGGACTAGCGGGAGTCAGCCAAGAGACCCAGTACTTC
CDR3: CAIRPGLAGVSQETQYF

D: NA
J: TRBJ1-1
size: NA
V: TRBV2
DNA: TGTGCCAGCAGTGAAACCCCACATGAGAACACTGAAGCTTTCTTT
CDR3: CASSETPHENTEAFF

D: NA
J: TRBJ1-2
size: once
V: TRBV5-6
DNA: TGTGCCAGCAGCTGGCGGCGGGTTCCGGCGGTTAACTATGGCTACACCTTC
CDR3: CASSWRRVPAVNYGYTF

D: NA
J: TRBJ2-7
size: NA
V: TRBV28
DNA: TGTGCCAGCAGTTTTCCCGGGACCGGGACCTCCTACGAGCAGTACTTC
CDR3: CASSFPGTGTSYEQYF